This T cell receptor beta chain was retrieved from a study of molecular identifiers for immune sequencing clone quantification. This clonotype was recorded a few times. The junction had 6 bases not matched to a gene; V was cut back by 0 bases and J by 2 bases. Per germline, CDR1 SGHAT and CDR2 FQNNGV. This CDR3 contains 16 residues. For bulk TCR libraries, previously described methods and listed TCR primers were used. TCRdb reprocessed the PCR reads with MiXCR, giving one entry per CDR3 protein. This sample carries approximately 90,000 distinct CDR3 sequences, 20% to 25% of them seen once, and the ten largest clones take 0.94%. Naive CD8 T cells were picked out by sorting for CD8+CD4-CCR7+CD45RA+.

The source material was naive CD8+ T cells from blood, with Jurkat cell RNA spiked in. The subset denotes: FACS-sorted CD8+CD4-CCR7+CD45RA+ naive T cells. This rearrangement joins TRBV11-2 to TRBJ2-7, with 8 bases that match TRBD2. The receptor was derived from a human donor in good health. Some libraries in this study had Jurkat cell RNA spiked in. The CDR3 sequence: CASSLELAGGTYEQYF. DNA of the CDR3: TGTGCCAGCAGCTTAGAGTTGGCGGGGGGCACCTACGAGCAGTACTTC.